This T cell receptor (beta chain) was sequenced in a study of shared clonotypes between healthy human individuals. This clone has at least ten counts. CDR1 and CDR2 (germline): SNHLY, FYNNEI. Trimming took 3 bases from V and 5 from J, leaving 11 bases between them. There are 13 residues in the CDR3. The data were produced by immunoSEQ multiplex PCR, yet TCRdb's version contains in-frame clones alone and is incomplete. The repertoire holds about 680,000 clones, more than 70% seen once, with around 2% in the top ten. This clonotype was sampled from a woman younger than 45 in good health. The chain combines TRBV2 with TRBJ2-7, with D perhaps assigned TRBD1 or TRBD2 (5 bases each). The sample comprised memory CD4+ T cells sorted from blood. Documented subset: CD45RA-negative fraction. CDR3 nucleotides: TGTGCCAGCAGTGAGGGCAGGGACCACGAGCAGTACTTC. Translated: CASSEGRDHEQYF.